This T cell receptor beta chain appears in the sequencing data of a study of CD8 T cells in Susac syndrome. Random hexamers served to reverse transcribe roughly 0.45 to 1 ug RNA. TCRdb ran MiXCR on the immunoSEQ multiplex PCR reads and lists one entry per CDR3 protein. The sample lists 400,000 to 550,000 distinct CDR3 sequences, approximately 85% occurring once. Germline V gene sequence: CDR1 PRHDT, CDR2 FYEKMQ (reference sequence). The CDR3 spans 16 residues. V was shortened by 4 bases and J by 3 bases, with 13 bases between the two germline ends. This clonotype has only a few counts. Sequenced material: CD8+ T cells from PBMCs. The J gene is TRBJ2-6, the V gene TRBV13; possibly TRBD2 for D (6 bases). This clonotype was obtained from a human donor with multiple sclerosis. This chain's CDR3 is CASSSLAGFGANVLTF. DNA of the CDR3: TGTGCCAGCAGCTCCCTCGCGGGGTTTGGGGCCAACGTCCTGACTTTC.